The 32 T cell receptor beta chains reported below all come from one sample, sequenced in a study of chemoradiotherapy in HPV16-positive cancers. Assay used: immunoSEQ multiplex PCR; TCRdb lists only in-frame clones, some missing. The table has some 20,000 clones, around 67% seen once. Collection took place from a patient who underwent chemoradiotherapy. The receptors derive from a human donor with HPV-associated anogenital cancer.

This rearrangement joins TRBV7-9 to TRBJ2-3; the D gene is possibly TRBD2 (5 bases). This CDR3 is 14 amino acids long. The germline CDR1 and CDR2 sequences are SEHNR and FQNEAQ (reference sequence). V gave up 3 bases and J gave up 1 base, with 8 bases separating them. The CDR3 DNA is TGTGCCAGCAGCTTCAGCGGACGCACAGATACGCAGTATTTT. It specifies CASSFSGRTDTQYF.

The rearrangement joins TRBV5-4 to TRBJ1-1; D unresolved. The V end was cut by 1 base, the J end by 1 base, with 11 bases between. Germline V gene data show CDR1 as SGHNT and CDR2 as YYREEE (reference sequence). CDR3 length: 15 residues. This CDR3 is CASSLTAGTNTEAFF. The CDR3 bases are TGTGCCAGCAGCTTGACGGCCGGCACGAACACTGAAGCTTTCTTT.

The J gene is TRBJ2-1, the V gene TRBV27; 8 positions match TRBD2. Trimming at V came to 2 bases and at J to 4 bases, leaving 10 bases not matched to a gene. Germline CDR1 and CDR2: MNHEY and SMNVEV (reference sequence). The CDR3 spans 17 residues. The CDR3 is CASSLLVAGTAYNEQFF. The CDR3 coding sequence is TGTGCCAGCAGTTTACTAGTAGCGGGAACAGCTTACAATGAGCAGTTCTTC.

The V and J genes are TRBV5-1 and TRBJ2-7; 11 bases match TRBD1. This CDR3 contains 14 residues. CDR1 is SGHRS and CDR2 is YFSETQ in the germline V gene. V trimming: 3 bases; J trimming: 5 bases; junction bases outside the gene matches: 4. CDR3 DNA sequence: TGCGCCAGCAGCTCCTGGACAGGGGGCGACGAGCAGTACTTC. The encoded protein is CASSSWTGGDEQYF. Full variable domain (missing parts from reference TRBV5-1 and TRBJ2-7): KAGVTQTPRYLIKTRGQQVTLSCSPISGHRSVSWYQQTPGQGLQFLFEYFSETQRNKGNFPGRFSGRQFSNSRSEMNVSTLELGDSALYLCASSSWTGGDEQYFGPGTRLTVT.

This clone was picked up a small number of times. V is TRBV4-1 and J is TRBJ1-3; TRBD1 is a possible D gene (5 bases). The V and J ends lost 0 bases and 0 bases respectively, with 12 bases between them. From germline, CDR1 is MGHRA and CDR2 YSYEKL. The CDR3 loop spans 17 amino acids. In nucleotides, the CDR3 is TGCGCCAGCAGCCAAGATAGGGTCAGGGCCTCTGGAAACACCATATATTTT. Its protein is CASSQDRVRASGNTIYF.

The genes are TRBV10-3 and TRBJ1-5; D is unresolved. V was cut by 10 bases and J by 7 bases, with 17 bases left in between. Germline assignment: CDR1 ENHRY and CDR2 SYGVKD. This CDR3 has 13 residues. The CDR3: CATDPSGQQPQHF. CDR3 DNA: TGTGCCACCGACCCTTCTGGGCAGCAGCCCCAGCATTTT.

This sequence joins TRBV10-1 and TRBJ1-1; a possible D gene is TRBD1 (5 bases). This CDR3 region has 14 residues. Trimming stripped 3 bases from V and 11 bases from J, with 19 bases between. The germline V gene has CDR1 WNHNN and CDR2 SYGVQD (reference sequence). The CDR3 reads CASSDPGGEGYAFF. In DNA, the CDR3 is TGCGCCAGCAGTGACCCCGGCGGAGAGGGGTACGCTTTCTTT.

The chain combines TRBV27 with TRBJ2-5, with D possibly matching TRBD1 (5 bases). CDR1 is MNHEY and CDR2 is SMNVEV in the germline V gene (reference sequence). Between the trimmed V and J ends, which lost 5 bases and 3 bases, there was a span of 13 bases. This CDR3 contains 14 residues. The DNA of the CDR3 is TGTGCCAGCAGTAGATGGGGCGGAAAAGAGACCCAGTACTTC. Translating it yields CASSRWGGKETQYF.

V is TRBV11-3 and J is TRBJ1-3; D is undetermined. Germline V gene data show CDR1 as SGHNT and CDR2 as YENEEA. There are 14 residues in the CDR3. Trimming took off 3 bases at V and 3 bases at J, with 9 bases between the two ends. This chain's CDR3 is CASSLSGGGNTIYF. CDR3 coding DNA: TGTGCCAGCAGCTTGAGCGGCGGTGGAAACACCATATATTTT.

The chain recombines TRBV27 with TRBJ2-1; D not resolved. V was shortened by 4 bases and J by 4 bases, with 8 bases between the two germline ends. Germline V gene sequence: CDR1 MNHEY, CDR2 SMNVEV (reference sequence). The CDR3 spans 13 residues. The CDR3 reads CASSYDGYNEQFF. CDR3 in DNA: TGTGCCAGCAGTTACGACGGTTACAATGAGCAGTTCTTC.

This chain joins TRBV19 and TRBJ2-7; D gene ambiguous. Trimming removed 4 bases from V and 3 bases from J, with 22 bases in between. Germline V lookup: CDR1 LNHDA, CDR2 SQIVND (reference sequence). The CDR3 length is 17 residues. CDR3 sequence reads: CASSTAPTSPGVYEQYF. In DNA form, the CDR3 reads TGTGCCAGTAGTACGGCGCCCACTTCCCCTGGGGTCTACGAGCAGTACTTC.

The genes are TRBV30 and TRBJ2-2; 7 bases match TRBD2. CDR3 length equals 15 residues. Germline V lookup: CDR1 GTSNPN, CDR2 SVGIG (reference sequence). The V gene end was trimmed by 3 bases and the J gene end by 4 bases; junction bases not matched to a gene: 8. The DNA of the CDR3 is TGTGCCTGGAGCCCGACTAGCCGGTTCACCGGGGAGCTGTTTTTT. Translating it yields CAWSPTSRFTGELFF. The full variable domain, with the rest looked up from reference TRBV30 and TRBJ2-2, is SQTIHQWPATLVQPVGSPLSLECTVEGTSNPNLYWYRQAAGRGLQLLFYSVGIGQISSEVPQNLSASRPQDRQFILSSKKLLLSDSGFYLCAWSPTSRFTGELFFGEGSRLTVL.

This clone has a handful of counts. The chain carries TRBV9 and TRBJ2-1; 7 bases are shared with TRBD2. The CDR3 has 16 amino acids. The germline V gene has CDR1 SGDLS and CDR2 YYNGEE. V was pared by 2 bases and J by 12 bases, with 17 bases of the junction left unmatched. This chain's CDR3 is CASSVGGTSTSVVQFF. The DNA of the CDR3 is TGTGCCAGCAGCGTGGGAGGGACTTCTACCTCAGTAGTGCAGTTCTTC.

The rearrangement links TRBV9 to TRBJ1-1, with TRBD1 matching 11 bases. The CDR3 sequence is 15 residues long. V trimming: 4 bases; J trimming: 5 bases; junction bases outside the gene matches: 7. Germline V gives CDR1 SGDLS, CDR2 YYNGEE. In DNA, the CDR3 is TGTGCCAGCAGCTACTCCGGGACAGGGGGGACTGAAGCTTTCTTT. Its translation: CASSYSGTGGTEAFF.

This clone was seen more than once but under ten times. The rearrangement links TRBV28 to TRBJ1-2, with 7 bases aligning to TRBD1. There are 16 residues in the CDR3. Germline CDR1 MDHEN, CDR2 SYDVKM. Trimming cost V 4 bases and J 2 bases; bases outside gene matches: 10. The CDR3 region is CASSSSVGQLNYGYTF. Written as DNA, the CDR3 is TGTGCCAGCAGTTCGTCTGTGGGACAGTTAAACTATGGCTACACCTTC.

The chain links TRBV13 to TRBJ2-5; unclear D gene. TRBJ2-7 matches the DNA end more closely, so the J call is doubtful. Germline V CDR1 and CDR2: PRHDT, FYEKMQ (reference sequence). The CDR3 totals 18 residues. In DNA form, the CDR3 reads TGTGCCAGCAGCTTAAAAGGTTCGGAGAACACTCTGCACTACGAGCAGTACTTC. The encoded protein is CASSLKGSENTLHYEQYF.

This sequence joins TRBV18 and TRBJ2-5; no definite D call. Germline lookup yields CDR1 KGHSH and CDR2 LQKENI. The CDR3 is 14 amino acids. The V gene lost 3 bases and the J gene lost 5 bases, with 13 bases spanning the gap. In DNA, the CDR3 is TGTGCCAGCTCACCCTCGACCCTTGTGGAGACCCAGTACTTC. Its protein is CASSPSTLVETQYF.

The chain is built from TRBV5-4 and TRBJ2-7; 8 nucleotides match TRBD1. This CDR3 comprises 16 residues. J was trimmed by 3 bases and V by 4 bases; bases with no gene match: 12. The germline V gene has CDR1 SGHNT and CDR2 YYREEE (reference sequence). The CDR3 bases are TGTGCCAGCAGCGGATCCGGGACAGGCTCCCTCTACGAGCAGTACTTC. Translating gives CASSGSGTGSLYEQYF. The entire variable domain, with the rest obtained from reference TRBV5-4 and TRBJ2-7, is as follows: ETGVTQSPTHLIKTRGQQVTLRCSSQSGHNTVSWYQQALGQGPQFIFQYYREEENGRGNFPPRFSGLQFPNYSSELNVNALELDDSALYLCASSGSGTGSLYEQYFGPGTRLTVT.

This clone is a singleton in its sample. The chain joins TRBV7-2 to TRBJ1-5; a possible D gene is TRBD1 (6 bases). Trimming stripped 5 bases from V and 0 bases from J, with 14 bases between. The CDR3 consists of 16 residues. The V gene's germline CDR1 is SGHTA and CDR2 FQGNSA. The chain's CDR3 is CASSPVTGYSNQPQHF. DNA for the CDR3: TGTGCCAGCAGCCCTGTGACAGGTTATAGCAATCAGCCCCAGCATTTT.

The chain couples TRBV9 to TRBJ1-1; perhaps TRBD1 as D (6 bases). The CDR3 length is 14 residues. Germline V gene sequence: CDR1 SGDLS, CDR2 YYNGEE. Trimming left V 0 bases short and J 10 bases short, with 16 bases between. The CDR3 DNA reads as TGTGCCAGCAGCGTAGGGGGGATAGGGGGTGCAGCTTTCTTT. Translated, it gives CASSVGGIGGAAFF.

This clone was seen once. This chain joins TRBV7-2 and TRBJ1-5; no clear D. Germline V gene lookup returns CDR1 SGHTA and CDR2 FQGNSA. The CDR3 totals 13 residues. V lost 6 bases, J lost 1 base, and 7 bases lay in between. This chain's CDR3 is CASSKASNQPQHF. Here the CDR3 DNA reads TGTGCCAGCAGTAAAGCAAGCAATCAGCCCCAGCATTTT.

This clone was seen only a few times. The chain couples TRBV11-2 to TRBJ2-7; D gene ambiguous. V was cut by 3 bases and J by 3 bases, with 3 bases left in between. CDR1 and CDR2 (germline): SGHAT, FQNNGV. CDR3 length: 11 residues. The CDR3 DNA reads TGTGCCAGCAGCTTGGTCTACGAGCAGTACTTC. Translated, it gives CASSLVYEQYF. Full variable domain (rest looked up from reference TRBV11-2 and TRBJ2-7): EAGVAQSPRYKIIEKRQSVAFWCNPISGHATLYWYQQILGQGPKLLIQFQNNGVVDDSQLPKDRFSAERLKGVDSTLKIQPAKLEDSAVYLCASSLVYEQYFGPGTRLTVT.

V is TRBV28 and J is TRBJ1-2; tentative D call: TRBD1 (5 bases). Trimming cost V 6 bases and J 0 bases, with 11 bases left between them. CDR1 is MDHEN and CDR2 is SYDVKM in the germline V gene. This CDR3 region has 14 residues. The CDR3 here is CASRLGAANYGYTF. DNA for the CDR3: TGTGCCAGCAGACTAGGGGCAGCTAACTATGGCTACACCTTC.

This chain's CDR3 is CASSATGGRTEAFF. In nucleotides, the CDR3 is TGTGCCAGCAGTGCCACAGGGGGAAGGACTGAAGCTTTCTTT. The V and J genes are TRBV9 and TRBJ1-1, with 8 bases fitting TRBD1. The CDR3 spans 14 residues. CDR1 is SGDLS, CDR2 YYNGEE, per germline. J was trimmed by 5 bases and V by 5 bases; bases with no gene match: 8.

The chain carries TRBV18 and TRBJ2-7; a possible D gene is TRBD1 (6 bases). With 4 bases removed from V and 3 bases from J, the gap between germline ends came to 7 bases. From germline, CDR1 is KGHSH and CDR2 LQKENI. The CDR3 is 12 residues long. The CDR3 region is CASSQDSYEQYF. The CDR3 DNA follows: TGTGCCAGCTCACAGGACAGCTACGAGCAGTACTTC.

The CDR3 bases are TGTGCCAGCAGTGTACAGGGCCACTCGCAAGCTTTCTTT. Its translation: CASSVQGHSQAFF. The chain combines TRBV27 with TRBJ1-1; perhaps TRBD1 as D (6 bases). CDR1 is MNHEY, CDR2 SMNVEV, per germline (reference sequence). The CDR3 is made up of 13 amino acids. The V end was cut by 5 bases, the J end by 9 bases, with 16 bases between.

The rearrangement uses TRBV6-5 and TRBJ2-7, with 12 bases that match TRBD2. Germline assignment: CDR1 MNHEY and CDR2 SVGAGI. Trimming took 4 bases from V and 4 from J; bases not matched to a gene: 5. CDR3 length equals 15 residues. The CDR3 loop reads CASSSGLAGSYEQYF. CDR3 in DNA: TGTGCCAGCAGTTCCGGACTAGCGGGGTCGTACGAGCAGTACTTC.

The chain links TRBV19 to TRBJ2-7; TRBD2 agrees at 8 bases. Germline V gene sequence: CDR1 LNHDA, CDR2 SQIVND (reference sequence). The CDR3 loop spans 14 amino acids. The J segment lost 3 bases and the V segment lost 0 bases, leaving 1 base of the junction unmatched. The CDR3 DNA follows: TGTGCCAGTAGTATAGAAGCGGGGGACTACGAGCAGTACTTC. Its translation: CASSIEAGDYEQYF.

The rearrangement uses TRBV6-4 and TRBJ2-1; 13 bases line up with TRBD2. V shed 8 bases and J 7 bases; nucleotides not matched to a gene: 11. The germline gives CDR1 MRHNA, CDR2 SNTAGT. The CDR3 extends over 16 amino acids. CDR3 in DNA: TGTGCCAGCCGGAATGGACTAGCGGGGGCAGGGAATGAGCAGTTCTTC. It is translated as CASRNGLAGAGNEQFF.

The gene calls are TRBV4-2 and TRBJ1-2, with 7 positions matching TRBD1. CDR1 and CDR2 from the germline V gene are LGHNA and YNFKEQ. Losses at the gene ends were 0 bases for V and 7 bases for J; bases not matched to a gene: 8. The CDR3 consists of 15 residues. The CDR3 nucleotides are TGTGCCAGCAGCCAAGATCAGTTAGGGGGCCGTGGCTACACCTTC. Protein: CASSQDQLGGRGYTF.

The CDR3 sequence is CASSVAGQPAMNTEAFF. For the CDR3, the DNA is TGTGCCAGCAGCGTAGCCGGACAGCCCGCCATGAACACTGAAGCTTTCTTT. V usage is TRBV9 and J usage is TRBJ1-1, with D possibly matching TRBD1 (6 bases). Germline V gene lookup returns CDR1 SGDLS and CDR2 YYNGEE. The CDR3 spans 17 residues. V was shortened by 0 bases and J by 0 bases, with 15 bases between the two germline ends.

This chain links TRBV28 with TRBJ1-2; 7 positions match TRBD1. Germline CDR1 and CDR2: MDHEN and SYDVKM. The CDR3 spans 15 residues. V dropped 6 bases and J dropped 8; count of bases not matched to a gene: 15. The CDR3 sequence is CASSLGGQGVDGYTF. CDR3 sequence (DNA): TGTGCCAGCAGCCTCGGAGGTCAGGGGGTAGACGGCTACACCTTC.